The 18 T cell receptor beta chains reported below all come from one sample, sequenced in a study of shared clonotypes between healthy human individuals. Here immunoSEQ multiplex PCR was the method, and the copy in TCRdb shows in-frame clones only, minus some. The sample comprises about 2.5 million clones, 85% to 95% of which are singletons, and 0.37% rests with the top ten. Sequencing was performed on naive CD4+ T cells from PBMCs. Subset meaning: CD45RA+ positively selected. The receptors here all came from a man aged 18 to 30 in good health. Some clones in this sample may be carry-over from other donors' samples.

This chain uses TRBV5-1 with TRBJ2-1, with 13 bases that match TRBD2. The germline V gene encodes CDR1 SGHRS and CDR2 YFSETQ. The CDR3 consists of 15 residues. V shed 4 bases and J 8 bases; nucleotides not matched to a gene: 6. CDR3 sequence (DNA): TGCGCCAGCAGCCAAGGACTAGCGGGAGTGGATGAGCAGTTCTTC. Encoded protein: CASSQGLAGVDEQFF.

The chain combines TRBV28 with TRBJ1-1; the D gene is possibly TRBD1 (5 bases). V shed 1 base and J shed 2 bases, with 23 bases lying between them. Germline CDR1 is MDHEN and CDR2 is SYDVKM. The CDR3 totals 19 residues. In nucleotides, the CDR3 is TGTGCCAGCAGTTTATCTCCACGGTGGCAGGGTAAGGGAAACACTGAAGCTTTCTTT. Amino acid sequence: CASSLSPRWQGKGNTEAFF.

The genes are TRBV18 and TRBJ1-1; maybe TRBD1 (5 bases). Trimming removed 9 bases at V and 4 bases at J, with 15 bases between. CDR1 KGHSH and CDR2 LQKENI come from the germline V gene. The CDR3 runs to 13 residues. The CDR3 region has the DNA TGTGCCAGTCAACAGGCCCCGGGCACTGAAGCTTTCTTT. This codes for CASQQAPGTEAFF.

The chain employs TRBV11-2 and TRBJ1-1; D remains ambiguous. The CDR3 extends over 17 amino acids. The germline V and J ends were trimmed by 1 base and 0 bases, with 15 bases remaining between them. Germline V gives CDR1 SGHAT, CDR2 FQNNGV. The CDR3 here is CASSLGRGPFMNTEAFF. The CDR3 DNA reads TGTGCCAGCAGCTTAGGGAGAGGCCCGTTCATGAACACTGAAGCTTTCTTT. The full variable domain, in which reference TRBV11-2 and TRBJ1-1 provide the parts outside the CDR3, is EAGVAQSPRYKIIEKRQSVAFWCNPISGHATLYWYQQILGQGPKLLIQFQNNGVVDDSQLPKDRFSAERLKGVDSTLKIQPAKLEDSAVYLCASSLGRGPFMNTEAFFGQGTRLTVV.

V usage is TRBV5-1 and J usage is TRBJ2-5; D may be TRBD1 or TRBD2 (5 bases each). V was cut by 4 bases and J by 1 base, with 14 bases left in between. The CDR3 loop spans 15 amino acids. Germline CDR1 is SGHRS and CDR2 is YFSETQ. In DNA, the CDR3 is TGCGCCAGCAGCGGCGGTGGGACGGTCCAAGAGACCCAGTACTTC. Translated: CASSGGGTVQETQYF.

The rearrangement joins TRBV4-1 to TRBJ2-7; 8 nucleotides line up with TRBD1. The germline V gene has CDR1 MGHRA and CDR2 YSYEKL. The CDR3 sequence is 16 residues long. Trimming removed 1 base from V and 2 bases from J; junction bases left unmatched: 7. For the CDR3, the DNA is TGCGCCAGCAGCCAAGCCCCTGGCAGGGGGCCCTACGAGCAGTACTTC. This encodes CASSQAPGRGPYEQYF.

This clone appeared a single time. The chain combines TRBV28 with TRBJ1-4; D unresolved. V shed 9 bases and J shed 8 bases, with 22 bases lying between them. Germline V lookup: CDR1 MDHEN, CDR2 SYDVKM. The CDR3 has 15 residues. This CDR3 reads CASRAWARPVEKLFF. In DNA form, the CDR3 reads TGTGCCAGTCGTGCATGGGCGAGGCCCGTCGAAAAACTGTTTTTT.

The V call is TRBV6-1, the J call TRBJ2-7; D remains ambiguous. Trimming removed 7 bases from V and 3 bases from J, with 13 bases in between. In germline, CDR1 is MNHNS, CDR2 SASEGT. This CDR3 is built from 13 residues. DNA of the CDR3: TGTGCCAGCACCCGAAAACCCAGCTACGAGCAGTACTTC. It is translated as CASTRKPSYEQYF.

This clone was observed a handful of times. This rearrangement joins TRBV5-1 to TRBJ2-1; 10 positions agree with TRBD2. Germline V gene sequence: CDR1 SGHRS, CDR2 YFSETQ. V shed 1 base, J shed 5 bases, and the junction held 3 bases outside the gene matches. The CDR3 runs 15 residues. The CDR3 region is CASSLYGTSDNEQFF. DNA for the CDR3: TGCGCCAGCAGCTTGTATGGGACTAGCGACAATGAGCAGTTCTTC.

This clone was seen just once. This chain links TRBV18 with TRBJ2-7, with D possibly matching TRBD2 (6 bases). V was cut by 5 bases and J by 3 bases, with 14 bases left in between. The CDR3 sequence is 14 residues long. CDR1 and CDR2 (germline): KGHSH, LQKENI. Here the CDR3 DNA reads TGTGCCAGCTCAGCCTTGACTAGGGACTACGAGCAGTACTTC. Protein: CASSALTRDYEQYF.

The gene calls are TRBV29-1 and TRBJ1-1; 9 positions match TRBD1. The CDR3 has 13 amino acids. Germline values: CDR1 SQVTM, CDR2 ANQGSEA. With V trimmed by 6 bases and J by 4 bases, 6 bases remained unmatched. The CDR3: CSVGQGPGTEAFF. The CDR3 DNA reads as TGCAGCGTGGGACAGGGCCCCGGCACTGAAGCTTTCTTT.

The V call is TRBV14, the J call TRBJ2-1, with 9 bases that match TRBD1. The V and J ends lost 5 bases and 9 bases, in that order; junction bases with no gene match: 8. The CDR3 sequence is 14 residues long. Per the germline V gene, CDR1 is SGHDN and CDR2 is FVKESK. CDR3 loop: CASSTGQGYGEQFF. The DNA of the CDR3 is TGTGCCAGCAGCACGGGACAGGGCTACGGTGAGCAGTTCTTC.

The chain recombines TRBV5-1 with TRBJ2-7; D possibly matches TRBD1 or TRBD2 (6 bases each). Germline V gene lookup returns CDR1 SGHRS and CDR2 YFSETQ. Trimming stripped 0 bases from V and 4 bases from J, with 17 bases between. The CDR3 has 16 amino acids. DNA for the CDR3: TGCGCCAGCAGCTTGGGACAAACGGGGGCGGAATACGAGCAGTACTTC. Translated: CASSLGQTGAEYEQYF.

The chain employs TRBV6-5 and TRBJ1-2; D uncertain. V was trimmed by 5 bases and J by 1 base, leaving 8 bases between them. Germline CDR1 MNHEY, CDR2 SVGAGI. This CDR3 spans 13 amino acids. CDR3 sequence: CASSRSLNYGYTF. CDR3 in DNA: TGTGCCAGCAGTCGAAGCCTTAACTATGGCTACACCTTC.

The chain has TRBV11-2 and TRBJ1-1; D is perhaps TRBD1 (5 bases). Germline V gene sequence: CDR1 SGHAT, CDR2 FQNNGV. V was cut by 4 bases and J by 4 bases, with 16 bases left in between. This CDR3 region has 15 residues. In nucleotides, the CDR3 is TGTGCCAGCAGCTCCCGGGGGGGAAGTCGCACTGAAGCTTTCTTT. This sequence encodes CASSSRGGSRTEAFF.

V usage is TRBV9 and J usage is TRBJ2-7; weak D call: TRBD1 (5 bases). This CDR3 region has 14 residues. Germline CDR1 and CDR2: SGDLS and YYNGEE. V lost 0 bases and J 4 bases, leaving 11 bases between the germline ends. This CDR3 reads CASSVGYRTYEQYF. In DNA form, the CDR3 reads TGTGCCAGCAGCGTAGGCTACAGGACATACGAGCAGTACTTC.

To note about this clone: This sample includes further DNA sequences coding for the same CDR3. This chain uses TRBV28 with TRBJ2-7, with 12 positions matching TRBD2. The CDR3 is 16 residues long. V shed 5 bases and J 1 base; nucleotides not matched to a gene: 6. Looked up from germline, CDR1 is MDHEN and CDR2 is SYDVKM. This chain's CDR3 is CASSPPGLAGSYEQYF. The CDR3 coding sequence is TGTGCCAGCAGTCCTCCCGGACTAGCGGGATCCTACGAGCAGTACTTC. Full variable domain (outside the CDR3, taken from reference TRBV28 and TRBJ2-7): DVKVTQSSRYLVKRTGEKVFLECVQDMDHENMFWYRQDPGLGLRLIYFSYDVKMKEKGDIPEGYSVSREKKERFSLILESASTNQTSMYLCASSPPGLAGSYEQYFGPGTRLTVT.

CDR3 nucleotides: TGTGCCAGCAGCTCCGAGGGGCTCTCAGGCGGGGAGCTGTTTTTT. Its translation is CASSSEGLSGGELFF. This chain links TRBV11-3 with TRBJ2-2; D may correspond to TRBD1 or TRBD2 (5 bases each). V gave up 4 bases and J gave up 7 bases, with 16 bases separating them. The CDR3 is 15 residues long. CDR1 SGHNT and CDR2 YENEEA come from the germline V gene.